This record looks at one T cell receptor (beta chain) sequence and its context. Germline V gene data show CDR1 as SGHRS and CDR2 as YFSETQ. The CDR3 runs 16 residues. Trimming took 1 base from V and 3 from J; bases not matched to a gene: 3. Each CDR3 protein is one row after TCRdb ran MiXCR on the RT-PCR reads. The top ten hold 11% of the sample, which has roughly 620,000 distinct CDR3 sequences, about 11% seen once. These data belong to a study of response to subunit inactivated influenza vaccine. This sample also appeared in a second study, on T cells expressing NK-cell markers. As that report states: cDNA encoding TCR beta was synthesized via 5'RACE template switching incorporating UMIs. Top CD8+ clonotypes included the dominant CD3+CD56+NKG2C+ clonotypes in five to seven donors. These clonotypes additionally ranked first within the CD3+CD56-NKG2C+ fraction of a handful of donors. Questions lingered over whether expanded NKG2C+ T cell clones were HCMV-specific.

The rearrangement joins TRBV5-1 to TRBJ2-7; 14 nucleotides align to TRBD2. The TCR originated in a man between 45 and 60 years old who received an inactivated influenza vaccine. The sequences come from PBMCs from blood, collected on the day of vaccination. CDR3 amino acids: CASSLLGLAGDYEQYF. The CDR3 nucleotides are TGCGCCAGCAGCTTGCTGGGACTAGCGGGAGACTACGAGCAGTACTTC.